This entry is about one TCR beta chain. Profiled with immunoSEQ multiplex PCR; TCRdb holds only in-frame clones, not every one. The data contain approximately 290,000 clones, approximately 90% of them seen just once; the ten biggest clones take up over 2%. The data derive from a study of blood T cell repertoires in COVID-19. This CDR3 contains 17 residues. Trimming took 5 bases from V and 7 from J, leaving 23 bases between them. The germline V gene has CDR1 LNHDA and CDR2 SQIVND (reference sequence). The source material was peripheral blood. V gene TRBV19 combines with J gene TRBJ1-4; a weak D match, TRBD1 (5 bases). This receptor was identified in a woman in her twenties or thirties with COVID-19, enrolled during active disease. CDR3 amino acids: CASSLGSGTRFLEKLFF. The CDR3 region has the DNA TGTGCCAGTAGTCTCGGGAGCGGGACCCGTTTCCTTGAAAAACTGTTTTTT.